A single sample gave rise to the 32 T cell receptor beta chains below, sequenced in a study of cytomegalovirus exposure and HLA in healthy donors. Data came from immunoSEQ multiplex PCR; TCRdb stores just in-frame clones and leaves some out. The profile shows under 200,000 clones, about 90% of them singletons. Sequencing input: PBMCs. These receptors were collected from a woman younger than 30 in good health and CMV-seropositive.

The genes are TRBV19 and TRBJ2-2; 9 bases map to TRBD1. V dropped 9 bases and J dropped 4; count of bases not matched to a gene: 9. Germline CDR1 reads LNHDA; CDR2 reads SQIVND (reference sequence). The CDR3 is 15 amino acids. The CDR3 protein is CASDWDRALTGELFF. Here the CDR3 DNA reads TGTGCCAGCGACTGGGACAGGGCGCTCACCGGGGAGCTGTTTTTT.

The chain links TRBV7-9 to TRBJ2-3; possible D gene TRBD1, 8 bases. V lost 1 base and J 0 bases, leaving 14 bases between the germline ends. Per germline, CDR1 SEHNR and CDR2 FQNEAQ (reference sequence). CDR3 size: 17 residues. As DNA, the CDR3 is TGTGCCAGCAGCTTAGGAACACAGGGGGGGAGCACAGATACGCAGTATTTT. Amino acids: CASSLGTQGGSTDTQYF.

The chain's CDR3 is CASSPRDRVRMTEAFF. The CDR3 coding sequence is TGTGCCAGCTCACCACGGGACAGGGTAAGGATGACTGAAGCTTTCTTT. The chain couples TRBV18 to TRBJ1-1; TRBD1 matches at 9 bases. V shed 1 base, J shed 5 bases, and the junction held 8 bases outside the gene matches. CDR1 KGHSH and CDR2 LQKENI come from the germline V gene. The CDR3 has 16 residues. The full variable domain, its missing parts supplied by reference TRBV18 and TRBJ1-1, is NAGVMQNPRHLVRRRGQEARLRCSPMKGHSHVYWYRQLPEEGLKFMVYLQKENIIDESGMPKERFSAEFPKEGPSILRIQQVVRGDSAAYFCASSPRDRVRMTEAFFGQGTRLTVV.

V and J are TRBV14 and TRBJ1-1, with unresolved D. The CDR3 consists of 13 residues. V lost 4 bases, J lost 7 bases, and 13 bases lay in between. Germline V lookup: CDR1 SGHDN, CDR2 FVKESK. DNA of the CDR3: TGTGCCAGCAGCCCTCAACCCTCAGGTGAAGCTTTCTTT. It is translated as CASSPQPSGEAFF.

The V call is TRBV7-3, the J call TRBJ2-3; TRBD2 matches at 8 bases. CDR3 size: 16 residues. Germline V lookup: CDR1 SGHTA, CDR2 FQGTGA. The V and J ends lost 5 bases and 0 bases, in that order; junction bases with no gene match: 7. The CDR3 reads CASSRSGGSSTDTQYF. As DNA, the CDR3 is TGTGCCAGCAGCCGCAGCGGGGGATCTAGCACAGATACGCAGTATTTT.

The chain recombines TRBV28 with TRBJ2-7; TRBD1 matches at 10 bases. CDR3 size: 15 residues. Per germline, CDR1 MDHEN and CDR2 SYDVKM. The junction had 9 bases not matched to a gene; V was cut back by 7 bases and J by 3 bases. The CDR3, as DNA: TGTGCCAGCACCACAACGGGACAGGGGTACTACGAGCAGTACTTC. Protein sequence: CASTTTGQGYYEQYF.

This chain links TRBV4-3 with TRBJ1-1; TRBD1 matches 7 bases. The CDR3 has 14 amino acids. Germline loops: CDR1 LGHNA, CDR2 YSLEER. V was clipped by 5 bases and J by 5 bases; unmatched bases: 8. CDR3 sequence (DNA): TGCGCCAGCAGCGCACAGGGCAGGGGGACTGAAGCTTTCTTT. Translating it yields CASSAQGRGTEAFF.

The gene calls are TRBV4-3 and TRBJ1-5; 7 positions match TRBD1. The CDR3 length is 16 residues. CDR1 LGHNA and CDR2 YSLEER come from the germline V gene. The V gene end was trimmed by 0 bases and the J gene end by 3 bases; junction bases not matched to a gene: 5. The CDR3 sequence: CASSQDWTGYNQPQHF. The CDR3 coding sequence is TGCGCCAGCAGCCAAGATTGGACAGGATACAATCAGCCCCAGCATTTT.

The chain combines TRBV28 with TRBJ2-7; TRBD1 agrees at 9 bases. The CDR3 runs 16 residues. The J segment lost 3 bases and the V segment lost 3 bases, leaving 9 bases of the junction unmatched. Germline V CDR1 and CDR2: MDHEN, SYDVKM. For the CDR3, the DNA is TGTGCCAGCAGTTTTACCCTCGGGACAGGGCTCTACGAGCAGTACTTC. Translating gives CASSFTLGTGLYEQYF.

V and J are TRBV27 and TRBJ2-7; a possible D gene is TRBD1 (6 bases). The germline gives CDR1 MNHEY, CDR2 SMNVEV (reference sequence). This CDR3 contains 17 residues. V gave up 2 bases and J gave up 2 bases, with 19 bases separating them. DNA for the CDR3: TGTGCCAGCAGTTTAAGGAAGGGGGAATCGTGGACCTACGAGCAGTACTTC. It encodes CASSLRKGESWTYEQYF.

J is TRBJ2-7 and V is TRBV27, with 11 bases fitting TRBD1. CDR1 and CDR2 from the germline V gene are MNHEY and SMNVEV (reference sequence). V lost 4 bases to trimming and J lost 4 bases; unmatched junction nucleotides: 6. This CDR3 has 15 amino acids. The DNA of the CDR3 is TGTGCCAGCAGTTCGGCCGGGACAGGGGGGTACGAGCAGTACTTC. Amino acids: CASSSAGTGGYEQYF.

J is TRBJ1-1 and V is TRBV5-1; no firm D call. The germline CDR1 and CDR2 sequences are SGHRS and YFSETQ. The CDR3 is 16 residues long. V lost 0 bases and J 1 base, leaving 13 bases between the germline ends. The CDR3 loop reads CASSLAPQLGNTEAFF. In nucleotides, the CDR3 is TGCGCCAGCAGCTTGGCCCCACAGCTGGGGAACACTGAAGCTTTCTTT.

The genes are TRBV4-1 and TRBJ2-7; D perhaps matches TRBD2 (6 bases). Germline assignment: CDR1 MGHRA and CDR2 YSYEKL. The CDR3 has 16 amino acids. Deletions cut 1 base from V and 1 base from J, with 14 bases between. CDR3 DNA sequence: TGCGCCAGCAGCCAAGGAGGAGGGACCCGATCCTACGAGCAGTACTTC. Translating gives CASSQGGGTRSYEQYF.

The V call is TRBV27, the J call TRBJ2-2; D unclear. Germline-derived CDR1 and CDR2 are MNHEY and SMNVEV (reference sequence). The CDR3 consists of 15 residues. Trimming shortened V by 5 bases and J by 4 bases, and 14 bases separated the two germline ends. The CDR3 DNA reads as TGTGCCAGCAGTGCACTCGGGTTTGCCACCGGGGAGCTGTTTTTT. It translates to CASSALGFATGELFF.

This sequence joins TRBV29-1 and TRBJ1-1; 9 bases are shared with TRBD1. CDR1 and CDR2 (germline): SQVTM, ANQGSEA. V dropped 6 bases and J dropped 10; count of bases not matched to a gene: 12. The CDR3 length is 13 residues. CDR3 region: CSVHTGGDLPAFF. The CDR3 DNA sequence: TGCAGCGTGCACACAGGGGGCGACCTACCAGCTTTCTTT.

The chain is built from TRBV10-3 and TRBJ1-2, with D unclear. Germline lookup yields CDR1 ENHRY and CDR2 SYGVKD. CDR3 length: 14 residues. Trimming took 2 bases from V and 4 from J, leaving 11 bases between them. The DNA for the CDR3 is TGTGCCATCAGTGAGGAGGGTACGGGCTATGGCTACACCTTC. This gives the protein CAISEEGTGYGYTF.

This chain uses TRBV2 with TRBJ2-7; TRBD2 matches at 8 bases. The V gene's germline CDR1 is SNHLY and CDR2 FYNNEI. The junction had 6 bases not matched to a gene; V was cut back by 9 bases and J by 5 bases. CDR3 length equals 12 residues. The CDR3 region has the DNA TGTGCCAGTGAGCGGGAGAACCACGAGCAGTACTTC. Its protein product is CASERENHEQYF.

This chain uses TRBV7-2 with TRBJ2-1; weak D call: TRBD2 (6 bases). With 5 bases removed from V and 10 bases from J, the gap between germline ends came to 12 bases. CDR3 length equals 12 residues. Germline CDR1 and CDR2: SGHTA and FQGNSA. The CDR3 DNA sequence: TGTGCCAGCAGCCCGACTAGTTTCGAGCAGTTCTTC. Protein product: CASSPTSFEQFF.

The rearrangement uses TRBV4-1 and TRBJ2-5; 8 bases are a match to TRBD2. The V segment lost 0 bases and the J segment 5 bases; nucleotides outside the gene matches: 8. CDR1 MGHRA and CDR2 YSYEKL come from the germline V gene. There are 16 residues in the CDR3. The DNA of the CDR3 is TGCGCCAGCAGCCAAGATTTGGGTAGCGGGGTCGAGACCCAGTACTTC. Translating it yields CASSQDLGSGVETQYF.

V usage is TRBV5-1 and J usage is TRBJ1-1; unclear D gene. This CDR3 is 15 amino acids long. Trimming left V 0 bases short and J 6 bases short, with 15 bases between. Per germline, CDR1 SGHRS and CDR2 YFSETQ. The CDR3 region is CASSLATGIVPEAFF. The CDR3 DNA reads as TGCGCCAGCAGCTTGGCGACCGGGATTGTCCCTGAAGCTTTCTTT. Combining the CDR3 with reference TRBV5-1 and TRBJ1-1 gives the whole variable domain KAGVTQTPRYLIKTRGQQVTLSCSPISGHRSVSWYQQTPGQGLQFLFEYFSETQRNKGNFPGRFSGRQFSNSRSEMNVSTLELGDSALYLCASSLATGIVPEAFFGQGTRLTVV.

V gene TRBV28 combines with J gene TRBJ2-7; 10 bases are shared with TRBD1. Germline loops: CDR1 MDHEN, CDR2 SYDVKM. The CDR3 totals 15 residues. V shed 6 bases and J 4 bases; nucleotides not matched to a gene: 9. The CDR3 DNA is TGTGCCAGCAGCACGAACCGGGACAGGGGTTACGAGCAGTACTTC. Its protein is CASSTNRDRGYEQYF.

This clone was seen once. The CDR3 reads CASSLYGTYEQYF. The DNA for the CDR3 is TGTGCCAGCAGCTTGTACGGGACCTACGAGCAGTACTTC. The chain is built from TRBV5-5 and TRBJ2-7; D is possibly TRBD2 (5 bases). CDR1 is SGHKS, CDR2 YYEKEE, per germline (reference sequence). V was pared by 1 base and J by 2 bases, with 7 bases between. The CDR3 sequence is 13 residues long.

Of note for this clone: This sample includes further DNA sequences coding for the same CDR3. This chain joins TRBV5-1 and TRBJ2-3, with 9 bases matching TRBD2. V gave up 2 bases and J gave up 1 base; unmatched junction bases: 5. Germline-derived CDR1 and CDR2 are SGHRS and YFSETQ. The CDR3 has 16 amino acids. This CDR3 reads CASSLERLAGTDTQYF. CDR3 DNA: TGCGCCAGCAGCTTAGAACGACTAGCGGGCACAGATACGCAGTATTTT.

The rearrangement joins TRBV14 to TRBJ2-1, with TRBD2 matching over 9 bases. CDR1 is SGHDN, CDR2 FVKESK, per germline. This CDR3 contains 17 residues. V lost 2 bases, J lost 8 bases, and 13 bases stayed unmatched. CDR3 bases: TGTGCCAGCAGCCAATTGCTTGGGGCGGGAGGGCCGCATGAGCAGTTCTTC. It is translated as CASSQLLGAGGPHEQFF.

The rearrangement uses TRBV4-3 and TRBJ1-4, with a possible D match to TRBD1 (6 bases). Germline lookup yields CDR1 LGHNA and CDR2 YSLEER. Trimming pared 0 bases from V and 7 bases from J, leaving 21 bases between. The CDR3 is 18 residues long. CDR3 bases: TGCGCCAGCAGCCAAGATGCAGGGGTGAGCCCCCGGAGTGAAAAACTGTTTTTT. It encodes CASSQDAGVSPRSEKLFF.

The DNA of the CDR3 is TGTGCCAGCAGCCAAGATCATCTCCCCGGGAATAGCAATCAGCCCCAGCATTTT. Translated: CASSQDHLPGNSNQPQHF. The rearrangement links TRBV4-2 to TRBJ1-5; D is unresolved. V was shortened by 0 bases and J by 0 bases, with 15 bases between the two germline ends. Germline V gene lookup returns CDR1 LGHNA and CDR2 YNFKEQ. This CDR3 region has 18 residues.

This clone has a single count. J is TRBJ2-7 and V is TRBV19; TRBD2 aligns across 11 bases. Germline V gene lookup returns CDR1 LNHDA and CDR2 SQIVND (reference sequence). The junction had 3 bases not matched to a gene; V was cut back by 3 bases and J by 2 bases. The CDR3 covers 15 residues. The CDR3 protein is CASSIRLAGTYEQYF. In DNA, the CDR3 is TGTGCCAGTAGTATTCGACTAGCGGGGACCTACGAGCAGTACTTC.

This chain connects TRBV11-2 to TRBJ2-3; no definite D call. In germline, CDR1 is SGHAT, CDR2 FQNNGV. The CDR3 is 10 amino acids. Trimming shortened V by 6 bases and J by 8 bases, and 6 bases separated the two germline ends. The CDR3 DNA is TGTGCCAGCAGTGCAGGTACGCAGTATTTT. It translates to CASSAGTQYF.

This clone is a singleton in its sample. This chain connects TRBV2 to TRBJ2-7, with TRBD1 matching over 7 bases. CDR1 is SNHLY and CDR2 is FYNNEI in the germline V gene. The junction had 9 bases not matched to a gene; V was cut back by 4 bases and J by 6 bases. The CDR3 contains 14 residues. Here the CDR3 reads CASSAPRQGSEQYF. The CDR3 nucleotides read TGTGCCAGCAGTGCGCCGAGACAGGGTTCCGAGCAGTACTTC.

The chain links TRBV6-5 to TRBJ1-5; D is possibly TRBD1 (6 bases). Germline CDR1 and CDR2: MNHEY and SVGAGI. Trimming stripped 5 bases from V and 7 bases from J, with 15 bases between. This CDR3 has 14 residues. The CDR3 reads CASSPQGPGQPQHF. The DNA for the CDR3 is TGTGCCAGCAGTCCCCAGGGGCCTGGACAGCCCCAGCATTTT.

CDR3: CASSQVGREGDYGYTF. The DNA of the CDR3 is TGCGCCAGCAGCCAAGTGGGCAGGGAGGGGGACTATGGCTACACCTTC. This chain joins TRBV4-3 and TRBJ1-2; possible D gene TRBD1, 6 bases. This CDR3 comprises 16 residues. With 1 base removed from V and 3 bases from J, the gap between germline ends came to 15 bases. Germline CDR1 and CDR2: LGHNA and YSLEER.

The chain has TRBV6-8 and TRBJ2-3; 12 nucleotides match TRBD2. The CDR3 sequence is 16 residues long. Losses at the gene ends were 5 bases for V and 2 bases for J; bases not matched to a gene: 5. Germline loops: CDR1 MNHGY, CDR2 SAAAGT. CDR3 loop: CASSARTSGATDTQYF. CDR3 bases: TGTGCCAGCAGTGCACGGACTAGCGGGGCCACAGATACGCAGTATTTT.